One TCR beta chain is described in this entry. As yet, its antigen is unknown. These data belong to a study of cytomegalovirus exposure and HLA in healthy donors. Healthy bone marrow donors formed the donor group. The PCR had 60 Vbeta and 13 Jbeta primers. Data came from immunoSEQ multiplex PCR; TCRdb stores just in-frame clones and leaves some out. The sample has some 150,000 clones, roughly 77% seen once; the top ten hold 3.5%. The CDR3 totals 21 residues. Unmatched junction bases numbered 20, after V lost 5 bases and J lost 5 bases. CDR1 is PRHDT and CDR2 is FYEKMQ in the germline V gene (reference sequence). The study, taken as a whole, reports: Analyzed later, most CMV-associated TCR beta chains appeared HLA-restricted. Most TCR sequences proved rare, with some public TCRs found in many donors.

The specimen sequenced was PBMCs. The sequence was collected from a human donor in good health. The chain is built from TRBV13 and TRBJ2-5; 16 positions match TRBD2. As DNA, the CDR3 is TGTGCCAGCAGCGACCTGTCACACCGGGGACTAGCGGGAGGGGTAGGGGAGACCCAGTACTTC. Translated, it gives CASSDLSHRGLAGGVGETQYF.